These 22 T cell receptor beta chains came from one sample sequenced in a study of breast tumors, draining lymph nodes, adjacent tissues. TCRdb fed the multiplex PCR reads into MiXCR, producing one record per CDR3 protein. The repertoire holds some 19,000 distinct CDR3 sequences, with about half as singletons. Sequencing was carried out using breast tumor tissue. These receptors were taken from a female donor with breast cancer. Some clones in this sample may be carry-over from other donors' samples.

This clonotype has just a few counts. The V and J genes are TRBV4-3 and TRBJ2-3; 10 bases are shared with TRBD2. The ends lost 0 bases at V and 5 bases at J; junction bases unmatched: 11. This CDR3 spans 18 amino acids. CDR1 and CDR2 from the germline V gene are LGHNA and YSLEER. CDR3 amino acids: CASSQELSGRAREDTQYF. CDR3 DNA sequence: TGCGCCAGCAGCCAAGAGCTGAGCGGGAGGGCCCGGGAAGATACGCAGTATTTT.

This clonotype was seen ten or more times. This CDR3 is CASSFLSGRYLGETQYF. Here the CDR3 DNA reads TGTGCCAGCAGCTTCCTGAGCGGGAGATATCTGGGGGAGACCCAGTACTTC. The J gene is TRBJ2-5, the V gene TRBV5-5, with 8 bases lining up with TRBD2. V was clipped by 2 bases and J by 5 bases; unmatched bases: 14. The germline V gene encodes CDR1 SGHKS and CDR2 YYEKEE (reference sequence). The CDR3 runs to 17 residues.

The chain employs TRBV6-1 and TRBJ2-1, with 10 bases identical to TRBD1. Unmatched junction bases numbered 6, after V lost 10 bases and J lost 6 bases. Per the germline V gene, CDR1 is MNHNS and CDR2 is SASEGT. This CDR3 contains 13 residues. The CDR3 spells CATSGQGRNEQFF. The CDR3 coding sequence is TGTGCCACCTCGGGACAGGGGCGCAATGAGCAGTTCTTC.

The CDR3 DNA sequence: TGTGCCAGCAGTTTCGGACTAGCGGAGGGGACCCAAGAGACCCAGTACTTC. It codes for CASSFGLAEGTQETQYF. The chain links TRBV12-3 or TRBV12-4 to TRBJ2-5, with TRBD2 identical over 10 bases. The CDR3 length is 17 residues. V trimming: 3 bases; J trimming: 1 base; junction bases outside the gene matches: 8.

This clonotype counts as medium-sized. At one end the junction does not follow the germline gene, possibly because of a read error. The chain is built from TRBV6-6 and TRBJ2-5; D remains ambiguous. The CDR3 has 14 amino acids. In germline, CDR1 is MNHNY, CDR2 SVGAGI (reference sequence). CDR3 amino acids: CASSHSTLQETQYF. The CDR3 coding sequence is TGTGCCAGCAGTCACTCGACTCTCCAAGAGACCCAGTACTTC.

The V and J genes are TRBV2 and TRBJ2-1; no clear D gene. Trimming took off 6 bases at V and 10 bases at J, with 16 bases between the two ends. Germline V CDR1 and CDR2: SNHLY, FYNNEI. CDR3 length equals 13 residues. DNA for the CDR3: TGTGCCAGCAGAGAGGCTGGATTTAAAGAGCAGTTCTTC. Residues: CASREAGFKEQFF.

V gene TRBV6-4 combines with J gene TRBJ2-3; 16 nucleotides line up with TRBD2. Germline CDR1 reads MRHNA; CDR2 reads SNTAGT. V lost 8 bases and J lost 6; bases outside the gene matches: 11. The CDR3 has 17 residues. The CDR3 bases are TGTGCCAGCGGATCACCGGGACTAGCGGGAGGGAGGGATACGCAGTATTTT. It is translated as CASGSPGLAGGRDTQYF.

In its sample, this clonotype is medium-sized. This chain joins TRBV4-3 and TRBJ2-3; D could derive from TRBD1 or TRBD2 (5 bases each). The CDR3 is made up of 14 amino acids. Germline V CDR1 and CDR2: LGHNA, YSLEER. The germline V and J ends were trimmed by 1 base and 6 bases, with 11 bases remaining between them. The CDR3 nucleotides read TGCGCCAGCAGCCAAGGGCGAGGGGAGGATACGCAGTATTTT. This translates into CASSQGRGEDTQYF.

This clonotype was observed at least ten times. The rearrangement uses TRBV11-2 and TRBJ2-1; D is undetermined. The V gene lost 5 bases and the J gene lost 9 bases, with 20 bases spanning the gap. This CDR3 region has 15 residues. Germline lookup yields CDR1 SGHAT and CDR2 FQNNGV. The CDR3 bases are TGTGCCAGCAGCACCACCATCCCCGGAACTGGTGAGCAGTTCTTC. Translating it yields CASSTTIPGTGEQFF.

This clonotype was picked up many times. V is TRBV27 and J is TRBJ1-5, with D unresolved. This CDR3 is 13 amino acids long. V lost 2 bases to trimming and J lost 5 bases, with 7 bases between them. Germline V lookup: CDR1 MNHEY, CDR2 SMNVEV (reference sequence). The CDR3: CASSLRADQPQHF. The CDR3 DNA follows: TGTGCCAGCAGTTTAAGGGCAGATCAGCCCCAGCATTTT.

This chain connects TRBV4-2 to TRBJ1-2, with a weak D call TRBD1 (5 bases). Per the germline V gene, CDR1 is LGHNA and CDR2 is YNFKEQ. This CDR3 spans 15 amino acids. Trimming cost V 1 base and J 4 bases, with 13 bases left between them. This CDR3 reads CASSQVPPGGYGYTF. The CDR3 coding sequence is TGTGCCAGCAGCCAAGTGCCCCCCGGGGGCTATGGCTACACCTTC.

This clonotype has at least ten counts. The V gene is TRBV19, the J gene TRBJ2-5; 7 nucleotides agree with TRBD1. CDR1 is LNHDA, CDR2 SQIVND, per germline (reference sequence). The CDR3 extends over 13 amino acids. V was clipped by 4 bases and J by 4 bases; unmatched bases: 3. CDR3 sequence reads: CASSKNRGETQYF. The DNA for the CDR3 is TGTGCCAGTAGTAAAAACAGGGGAGAGACCCAGTACTTC.

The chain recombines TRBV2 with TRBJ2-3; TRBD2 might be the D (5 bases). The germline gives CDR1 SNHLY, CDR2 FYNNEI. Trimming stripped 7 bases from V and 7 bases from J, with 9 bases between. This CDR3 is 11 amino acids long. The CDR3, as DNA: TGTGCCAGCAATATCGGGAATACGCAGTATTTT. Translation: CASNIGNTQYF. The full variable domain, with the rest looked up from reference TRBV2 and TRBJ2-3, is EPEVTQTPSHQVTQMGQEVILRCVPISNHLYFYWYRQILGQKVEFLVSFYNNEISEKSEIFDDQFSVERPDGSNFTLKIRSTKLEDSAMYFCASNIGNTQYFGPGTRLTVL.

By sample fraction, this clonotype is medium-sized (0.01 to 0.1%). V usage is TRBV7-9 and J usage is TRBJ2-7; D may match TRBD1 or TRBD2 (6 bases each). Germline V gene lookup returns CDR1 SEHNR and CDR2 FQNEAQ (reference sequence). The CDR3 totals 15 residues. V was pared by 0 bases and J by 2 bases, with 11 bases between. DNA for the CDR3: TGTGCCAGCAGCTTAGCGGGGGGCTCTACCTACGAGCAGTACTTC. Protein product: CASSLAGGSTYEQYF.

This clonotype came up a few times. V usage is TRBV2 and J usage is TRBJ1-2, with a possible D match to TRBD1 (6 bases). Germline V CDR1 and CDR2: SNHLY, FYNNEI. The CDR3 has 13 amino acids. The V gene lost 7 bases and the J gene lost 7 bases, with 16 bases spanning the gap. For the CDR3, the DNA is TGTGCCAGCACCCCTAGACAGGAGAGTGGCTACACCTTC. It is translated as CASTPRQESGYTF.

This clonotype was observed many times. CDR3 coding DNA: TGTGCCAGCAGCCAAAGCGGGAGACACAATGAGCAGTTCTTC. It yields the protein CASSQSGRHNEQFF. The chain recombines TRBV11-2 with TRBJ2-1; 8 bases agree with TRBD2. The CDR3 runs to 14 residues. In germline, CDR1 is SGHAT, CDR2 FQNNGV. The J segment lost 5 bases and the V segment lost 5 bases, leaving 5 bases of the junction unmatched. Supplemented by reference TRBV11-2 and TRBJ2-1, the full variable domain reads EAGVAQSPRYKIIEKRQSVAFWCNPISGHATLYWYQQILGQGPKLLIQFQNNGVVDDSQLPKDRFSAERLKGVDSTLKIQPAKLEDSAVYLCASSQSGRHNEQFFGPGTRLTVL.

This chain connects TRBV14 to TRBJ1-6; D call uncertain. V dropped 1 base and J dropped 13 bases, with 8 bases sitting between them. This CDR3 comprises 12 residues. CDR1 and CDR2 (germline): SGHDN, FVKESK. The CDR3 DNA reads TGTGCCAGCAGCCAAGGGAATTATCCCCTCCACTTT. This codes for CASSQGNYPLHF.

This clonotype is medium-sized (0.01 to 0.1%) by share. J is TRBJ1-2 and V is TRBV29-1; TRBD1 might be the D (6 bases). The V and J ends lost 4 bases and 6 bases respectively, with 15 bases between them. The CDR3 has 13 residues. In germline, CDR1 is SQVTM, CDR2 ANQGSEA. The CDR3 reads CSVVEQGHNGYTF. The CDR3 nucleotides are TGCAGCGTTGTGGAACAGGGTCACAATGGCTACACCTTC.

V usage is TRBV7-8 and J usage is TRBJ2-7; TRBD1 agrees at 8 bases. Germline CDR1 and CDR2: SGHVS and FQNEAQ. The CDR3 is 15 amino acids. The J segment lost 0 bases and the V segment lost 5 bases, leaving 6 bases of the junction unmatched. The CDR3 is CASSHRDRSSYEQYF. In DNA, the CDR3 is TGTGCCAGCAGCCACCGGGACAGGAGCTCCTACGAGCAGTACTTC.

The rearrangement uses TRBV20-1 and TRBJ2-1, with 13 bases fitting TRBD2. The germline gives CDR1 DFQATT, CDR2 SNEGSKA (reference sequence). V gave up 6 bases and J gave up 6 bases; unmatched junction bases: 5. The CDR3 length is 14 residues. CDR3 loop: CSAKTSGRTNEQFF. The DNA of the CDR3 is TGCAGTGCAAAGACTAGCGGGAGGACCAATGAGCAGTTCTTC.

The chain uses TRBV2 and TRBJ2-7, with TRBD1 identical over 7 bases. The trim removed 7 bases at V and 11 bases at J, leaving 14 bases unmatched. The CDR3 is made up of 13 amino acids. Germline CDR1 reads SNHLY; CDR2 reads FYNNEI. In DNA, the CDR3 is TGTGCCAGCAAACGGGGCAGGGGGATCCCGGAGTACTTC. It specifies CASKRGRGIPEYF.

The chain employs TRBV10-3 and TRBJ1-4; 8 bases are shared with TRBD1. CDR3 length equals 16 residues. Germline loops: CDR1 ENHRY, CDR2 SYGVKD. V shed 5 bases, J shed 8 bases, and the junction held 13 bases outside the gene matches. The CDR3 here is CAISSDRDKRGEKLFF. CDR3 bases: TGTGCCATCAGTTCGGACAGGGATAAGAGGGGGGAAAAACTGTTTTTT.